This TCR beta chain derives from a study of cytomegalovirus exposure and HLA in healthy donors. Amplification used 60 Vbeta primers and 13 Jbeta primers. Produced via immunoSEQ multiplex PCR; TCRdb's table is partial and in-frame only. The sample shows 150,000 to 200,000 clones, approximately 59% of them seen only once. This clone was counted once. The antigen remains unidentified. The CDR3 loop spans 15 amino acids. Trimming cost V 5 bases and J 9 bases; bases outside gene matches: 11. Germline-derived CDR1 and CDR2 are MDHEN and SYDVKM. Regarding the study as a whole: In a later analysis, a missense DCLRE1C variant was linked to TCR beta V- and J-gene trimming. There were about 160 TCR beta chains listed as cytomegalovirus-associated. Later, TCR association rates were found to vary by HLA locus, highest for DRB1 and lowest for HLA-C. Previously analyzed data showed that most TCR beta V segments were productive at a frequency of about 90% or about 30%.

The chain links TRBV28 to TRBJ1-5; TRBD1 matches at 9 bases. Sequencing was performed on PBMCs. The TCR originated in a man aged 35 to 55 in good health and CMV-seronegative. The CDR3 reads CASSETGTGFMPQHF. The CDR3 DNA reads TGTGCCAGCAGTGAGACCGGGACAGGGTTTATGCCCCAGCATTTT.